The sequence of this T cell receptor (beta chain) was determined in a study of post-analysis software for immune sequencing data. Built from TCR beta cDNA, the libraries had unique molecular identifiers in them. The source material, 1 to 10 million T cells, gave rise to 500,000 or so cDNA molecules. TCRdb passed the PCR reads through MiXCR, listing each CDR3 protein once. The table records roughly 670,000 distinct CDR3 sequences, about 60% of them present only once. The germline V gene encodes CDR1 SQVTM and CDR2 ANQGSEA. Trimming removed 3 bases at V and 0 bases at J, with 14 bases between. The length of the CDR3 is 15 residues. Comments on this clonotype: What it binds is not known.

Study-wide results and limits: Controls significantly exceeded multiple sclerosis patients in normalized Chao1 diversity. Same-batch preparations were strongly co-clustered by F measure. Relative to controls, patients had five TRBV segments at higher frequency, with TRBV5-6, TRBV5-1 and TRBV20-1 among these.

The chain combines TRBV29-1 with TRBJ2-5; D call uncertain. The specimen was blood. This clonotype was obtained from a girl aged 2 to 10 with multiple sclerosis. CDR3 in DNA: TGCAGCGTTGAGCCCCTACAAGGGTACCAAGAGACCCAGTACTTC. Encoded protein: CSVEPLQGYQETQYF.